Listed here are 14 T cell receptor beta chains from one sample, sequenced in a study of beta chain features in type 1 diabetes. Expressed TCRB transcripts were sequenced because the isolated RNA had all been reverse transcribed beforehand. Assay used: immunoSEQ multiplex PCR; TCRdb lists only in-frame clones, some missing. The sample records 900,000 or so clones, about a sixth being singletons. The specimen was naive CD4+ T cells from blood. The receptors were sampled from a young woman in good health.

In its sample, this clone was seen a few times. The chain carries TRBV28 and TRBJ2-5, with 10 bases that match TRBD2. The CDR3 has 15 amino acids. Unmatched junction bases numbered 4, after V lost 2 bases and J lost 4 bases. Germline CDR1 and CDR2: MDHEN and SYDVKM. The CDR3 reads CASSLEREGGETQYF. The CDR3, as DNA: TGTGCCAGCAGTTTAGAGCGGGAGGGAGGAGAGACCCAGTACTTC.

Remarks on this clone: It may be a read error: a sequence one base away is much more abundant. This same CDR3 is encoded by further DNA sequences in the sample. The chain is built from TRBV6-1 and TRBJ2-7, with D uncertain. Trimming stripped 2 bases from V and 4 bases from J, with 6 bases between. The CDR3 extends over 12 amino acids. Germline lookup yields CDR1 MNHNS and CDR2 SASEGT. The CDR3 spells CASSETGYEQYF. CDR3 nucleotide sequence: TGTGCCAGCAGTGAAACCGGATACGAGCAGTACTTC.

This clone was detected only a few times. The V gene is TRBV20-1, the J gene TRBJ2-1; D call uncertain. The CDR3 is 11 amino acids. V lost 6 bases and J lost 8, with 11 bases in between. Germline loops: CDR1 DFQATT, CDR2 SNEGSKA (reference sequence). CDR3 sequence reads: CSAPQVYEQFF. CDR3 coding DNA: TGCAGTGCCCCGCAAGTTTATGAGCAGTTCTTC.

The CDR3 nucleotides are TGTGCCAGCTCACGAGATATCAGGGGCACCGGGGAGCTGTTTTTT. Translated: CASSRDIRGTGELFF. V and J are TRBV18 and TRBJ2-2; tentative D call: TRBD1 (6 bases). Per germline, CDR1 KGHSH and CDR2 LQKENI. The ends were cut back, 4 bases at V and 4 bases at J, with 13 bases in the middle. The CDR3 runs 15 residues.

This clone was seen only a few times. The chain couples TRBV10-3 to TRBJ2-5; D may match TRBD1 or TRBD2 (5 bases each). Trimming took 4 bases from V and 5 from J, leaving 14 bases between them. Germline V lookup: CDR1 ENHRY, CDR2 SYGVKD. The CDR3 extends over 14 amino acids. The CDR3 DNA sequence: TGTGCCATCAGTGGGGTCGGGACGGAGGAGACCCAGTACTTC. Amino acid sequence: CAISGVGTEETQYF.

The rearrangement uses TRBV6-6 and TRBJ1-5, with D unclear. V was cut by 6 bases and J by 4 bases, with 13 bases left in between. CDR3 size: 14 residues. Germline V CDR1 and CDR2: MNHNY, SVGAGI (reference sequence). CDR3 sequence: CASSARQNNQPQHF. The CDR3, as DNA: TGTGCCAGCAGCGCGAGACAAAATAATCAGCCCCAGCATTTT.

The chain uses TRBV10-3 and TRBJ1-2; 9 positions match TRBD1. The CDR3 has 16 residues. Losses at the gene ends were 8 bases for V and 8 bases for J; bases not matched to a gene: 18. Germline CDR1 is ENHRY and CDR2 is SYGVKD. The CDR3 protein is CAIARGEGQGLFGYTF. The CDR3 region has the DNA TGTGCCATCGCACGCGGGGAGGGACAGGGCTTGTTCGGCTACACCTTC.

The rearrangement links TRBV9 to TRBJ2-7; D is possibly TRBD2 (6 bases). CDR1 is SGDLS and CDR2 is YYNGEE in the germline V gene. The CDR3 spans 14 residues. Trimming pared 2 bases from V and 2 bases from J, leaving 11 bases between. In nucleotides, the CDR3 is TGTGCCAGCAGCGTGGGGGAGGATACCTACGAGCAGTACTTC. Residues: CASSVGEDTYEQYF.

This clone was observed a few times. V and J are TRBV5-6 and TRBJ1-1; possible D gene TRBD1, 5 bases. CDR1 and CDR2 from the germline V gene are SGHDT and YYEEEE. V was trimmed by 0 bases and J by 4 bases, leaving 10 bases between them. This CDR3 spans 14 amino acids. This CDR3 reads CASSLGGRGTEAFF. CDR3 bases: TGTGCCAGCAGCTTGGGAGGGAGGGGCACTGAAGCTTTCTTT.

This clone has at least ten counts. The chain is built from TRBV10-3 and TRBJ1-2, with 10 bases aligning to TRBD1. Germline CDR1 ENHRY, CDR2 SYGVKD. The CDR3 spans 13 residues. V lost 6 bases to trimming and J lost 7 bases; unmatched junction nucleotides: 5. CDR3 coding DNA: TGTGCCATCAGCGGGACAGGGGTAGCTGGCTACACCTTC. Amino acids: CAISGTGVAGYTF.

This clone has a handful of counts. The chain uses TRBV28 and TRBJ2-1, with 13 bases lining up with TRBD2. V shed 5 bases and J 8 bases; nucleotides not matched to a gene: 9. The CDR3 runs 16 residues. Germline CDR1 and CDR2: MDHEN and SYDVKM. This CDR3 reads CASSAAGTSGTYEQFF. The CDR3 bases are TGTGCCAGCAGTGCTGCCGGGACTAGCGGGACGTATGAGCAGTTCTTC.

This chain links TRBV4-2 with TRBJ2-1; the D gene is possibly TRBD1 (6 bases). Per the germline V gene, CDR1 is LGHNA and CDR2 is YNFKEQ. This CDR3 is 16 amino acids long. V was clipped by 0 bases and J by 7 bases, with 16 bases between them. CDR3 loop: CASSQDQGTGTNEQFF. The CDR3 DNA is TGTGCCAGCAGCCAAGACCAGGGAACAGGGACGAATGAGCAGTTCTTC.

This clone was counted a few times. The chain joins TRBV4-2 to TRBJ1-1, with D possibly matching TRBD1 (5 bases). The CDR3 has 16 amino acids. Germline V lookup: CDR1 LGHNA, CDR2 YNFKEQ. Trimming pared 2 bases from V and 1 base from J, leaving 14 bases between. CDR3 in DNA: TGTGCCAGCAGCCAAACCACCGGGACGGGGAACACTGAAGCTTTCTTT. Translated: CASSQTTGTGNTEAFF.

A few counts support this clone. The V gene is TRBV6-6, the J gene TRBJ2-5; 7 bases match TRBD1. The CDR3 consists of 13 residues. Trimming cost V 6 bases and J 5 bases; bases outside gene matches: 6. Per germline, CDR1 MNHNY and CDR2 SVGAGI (reference sequence). The CDR3 DNA reads as TGTGCCAGCAGCCCGACAGGGCTTGAGACCCAGTACTTC. Translating it yields CASSPTGLETQYF.